Included here is one TCR beta chain sequence, with context. Its antigen is as yet unknown. The V and J ends lost 10 bases and 6 bases, in that order; junction bases with no gene match: 4. Per the germline V gene, CDR1 is MDHEN and CDR2 is SYDVKM. CDR3 length: 12 amino acids. It was RNA transcripts that yielded the amplified TCR beta CDR3 regions. RT-PCR in the first round (using the HTBI primer set) targeted the TCR CDR3. Using its own MiXCR run on the multiplex PCR reads, TCRdb lists one record per CDR3 protein. The sample yields approximately 530,000 distinct CDR3 sequences, 15% to 20% seen once. This specimen belongs to a study of T cells in Graves' hyperthyroidism and ophthalmopathy. Diagnosing involved the use of clinical symptoms, serum thyroxine and TRAb, thyroid ultrasound and orbital computed tomography. Study-level points and caveats: Blood also held most thyroid clonotypes expanded beyond 0.001.

The J gene is TRBJ1-4, the V gene TRBV28, with 8 bases aligning to TRBD1. Input material: blood. This receptor was identified in a man aged 40-49 years with Graves' ophthalmopathy. The chain's CDR3 is CATVTGDEKLFF. In nucleotides, the CDR3 is TGTGCCACCGTGACAGGGGATGAAAAACTGTTTTTT.